This entry is about one TCR beta chain. Its specificity is not known. Extraction and reverse transcription of RNA yielded cDNA as the sequencing template. This table comes from immunoSEQ multiplex PCR, and its TCRdb copy is limited to in-frame clones, with some not included. This table has roughly 180,000 clones, approximately 53% appearing once. The data originate from a study of CD8+ T cells in alopecia areata. Study at large: Among treated patients, oral tofacitinib was administered at 5 to 10 mg twice daily. Notes on the study in general: In scalp and blood during tofacitinib, many expanded lesional clones persisted.

This sample's treatment: oral pan-JAK inhibitor, 5-10 mg twice daily. PBMCs, the starting material, were the source of sorted CD4+ and CD8+ T cells. Trimming stripped 4 bases from V and 6 bases from J, with 16 bases between. The germline V gene encodes CDR1 MNHNY and CDR2 SVGAGI (reference sequence). This CDR3 contains 15 residues. The TCR was taken from a human donor with alopecia areata. The chain links TRBV6-6 to TRBJ1-5, with D perhaps matching TRBD1 (6 bases). Sample: CD8+ T cells sorted from blood, taken at week 24, from a patient treated with tofacitinib. The CDR3 coding sequence is TGTGCCAGCAGTTTGAGCAGACAGGCGGGTCAGCCCCAGCATTTT. As protein: CASSLSRQAGQPQHF.